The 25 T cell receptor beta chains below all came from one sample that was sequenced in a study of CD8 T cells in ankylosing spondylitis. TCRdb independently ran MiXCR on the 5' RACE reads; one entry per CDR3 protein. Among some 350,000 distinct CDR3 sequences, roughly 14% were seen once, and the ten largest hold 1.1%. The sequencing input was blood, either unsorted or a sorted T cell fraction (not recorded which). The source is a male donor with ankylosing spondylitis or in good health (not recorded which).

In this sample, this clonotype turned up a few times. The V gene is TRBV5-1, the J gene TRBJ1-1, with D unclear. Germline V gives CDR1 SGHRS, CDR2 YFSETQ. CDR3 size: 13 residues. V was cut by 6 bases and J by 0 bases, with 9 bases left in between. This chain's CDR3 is CASMRGVNTEAFF. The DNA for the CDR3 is TGCGCCAGCATGAGAGGCGTGAACACTGAAGCTTTCTTT.

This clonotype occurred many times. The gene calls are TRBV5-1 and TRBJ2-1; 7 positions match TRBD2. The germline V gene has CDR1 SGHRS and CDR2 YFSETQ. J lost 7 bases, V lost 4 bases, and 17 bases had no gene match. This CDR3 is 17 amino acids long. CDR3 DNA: TGCGCCAGCAGCCTGACTCTAGGGCTAGCGGCCATAAATGAGCAGTTCTTC. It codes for CASSLTLGLAAINEQFF. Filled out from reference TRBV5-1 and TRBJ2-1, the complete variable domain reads KAGVTQTPRYLIKTRGQQVTLSCSPISGHRSVSWYQQTPGQGLQFLFEYFSETQRNKGNFPGRFSGRQFSNSRSEMNVSTLELGDSALYLCASSLTLGLAAINEQFFGPGTRLTVL.

The CDR3 DNA sequence: TGTGCCAGCCGAGGAGCGGGAGTCGACGGGGAGCTGTTTTTT. It specifies CASRGAGVDGELFF. The genes are TRBV12-3 or TRBV12-4 and TRBJ2-2, with 8 bases that match TRBD2. Trimming cost V 8 bases and J 7 bases; bases outside gene matches: 9. There are 14 residues in the CDR3.

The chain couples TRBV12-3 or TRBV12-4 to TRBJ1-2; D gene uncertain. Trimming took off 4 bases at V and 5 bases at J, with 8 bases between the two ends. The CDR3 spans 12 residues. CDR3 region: CASSSTEYGYTF. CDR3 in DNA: TGTGCCAGCAGTTCCACCGAGTATGGCTACACCTTC.

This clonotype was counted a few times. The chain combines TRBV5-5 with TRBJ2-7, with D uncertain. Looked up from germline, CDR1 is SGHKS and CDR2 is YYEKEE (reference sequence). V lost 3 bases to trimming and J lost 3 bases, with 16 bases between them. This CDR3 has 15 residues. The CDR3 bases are TGTGCCAGCAGCTCCCGGCGACGGCCCGACTACGAGCAGTACTTC. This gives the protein CASSSRRRPDYEQYF.

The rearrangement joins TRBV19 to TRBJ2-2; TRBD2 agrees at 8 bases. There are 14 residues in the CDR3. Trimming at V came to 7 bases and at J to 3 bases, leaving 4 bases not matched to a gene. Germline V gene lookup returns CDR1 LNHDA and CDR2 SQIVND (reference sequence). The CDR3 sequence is CASKQRGYTGELFF. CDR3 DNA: TGTGCCAGTAAACAGCGGGGGTACACCGGGGAGCTGTTTTTT.

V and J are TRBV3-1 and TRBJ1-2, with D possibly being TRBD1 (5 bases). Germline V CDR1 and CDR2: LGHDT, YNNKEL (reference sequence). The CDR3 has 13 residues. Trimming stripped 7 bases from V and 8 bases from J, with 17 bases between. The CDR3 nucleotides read TGTGCCAGCAAGCCAGGAGGGGTGAAAGGCTACACCTTC. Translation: CASKPGGVKGYTF.

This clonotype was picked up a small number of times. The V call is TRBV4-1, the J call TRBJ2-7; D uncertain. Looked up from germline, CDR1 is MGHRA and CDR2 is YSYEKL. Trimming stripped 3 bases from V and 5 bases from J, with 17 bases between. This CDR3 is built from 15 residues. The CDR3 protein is CASSHPGVEVNEQYF. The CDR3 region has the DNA TGCGCCAGCAGCCACCCCGGAGTCGAGGTGAACGAGCAGTACTTC.

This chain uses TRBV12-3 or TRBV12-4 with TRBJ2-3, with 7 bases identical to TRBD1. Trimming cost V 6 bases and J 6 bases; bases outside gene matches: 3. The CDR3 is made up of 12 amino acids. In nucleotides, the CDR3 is TGTGCCAGCAGGAGGGGGCCGGATACGCAGTATTTT. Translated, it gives CASRRGPDTQYF.

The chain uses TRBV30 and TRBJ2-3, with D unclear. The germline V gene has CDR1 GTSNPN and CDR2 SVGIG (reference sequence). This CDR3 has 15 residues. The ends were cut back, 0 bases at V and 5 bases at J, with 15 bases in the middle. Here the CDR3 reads CAWSVRSPRGDTQYF. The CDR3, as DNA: TGTGCCTGGAGTGTACGATCGCCCCGTGGAGATACGCAGTATTTT. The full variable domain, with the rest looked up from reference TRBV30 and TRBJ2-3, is SQTIHQWPATLVQPVGSPLSLECTVEGTSNPNLYWYRQAAGRGLQLLFYSVGIGQISSEVPQNLSASRPQDRQFILSSKKLLLSDSGFYLCAWSVRSPRGDTQYFGPGTRLTVL.

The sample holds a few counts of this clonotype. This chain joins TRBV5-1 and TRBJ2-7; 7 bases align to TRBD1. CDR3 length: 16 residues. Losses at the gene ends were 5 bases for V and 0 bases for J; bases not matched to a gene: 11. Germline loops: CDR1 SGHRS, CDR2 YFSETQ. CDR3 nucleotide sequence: TGCGCCAGCAGGCGGCAGGGGGTATCAATCTCCTACGAGCAGTACTTC. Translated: CASRRQGVSISYEQYF.

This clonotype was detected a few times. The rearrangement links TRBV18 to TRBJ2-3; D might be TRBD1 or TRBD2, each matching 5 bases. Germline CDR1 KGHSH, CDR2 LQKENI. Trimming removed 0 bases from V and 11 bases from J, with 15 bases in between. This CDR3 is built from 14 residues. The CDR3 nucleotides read TGTGCCAGCTCACCACCTAGTACGAGGGACGAGCAGTATTTT. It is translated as CASSPPSTRDEQYF.

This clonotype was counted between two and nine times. CDR3: CATTQGGTSSYNEQFF. DNA of the CDR3: TGTGCCACCACCCAGGGGGGGACTAGCTCCTACAATGAGCAGTTCTTC. The V and J genes are TRBV15 and TRBJ2-1; D may be TRBD2 (8 bases). The length of the CDR3 is 16 residues. Looked up from germline, CDR1 is LNHNV and CDR2 is YYDKDF (reference sequence). V was pared by 7 bases and J by 0 bases, with 16 bases between.

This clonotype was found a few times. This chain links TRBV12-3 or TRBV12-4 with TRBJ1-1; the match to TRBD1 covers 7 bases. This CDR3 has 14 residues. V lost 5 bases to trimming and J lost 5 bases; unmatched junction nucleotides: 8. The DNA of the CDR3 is TGTGCCAGCAGTAAGCGACAGGGAGAGACTGAAGCTTTCTTT. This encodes CASSKRQGETEAFF.

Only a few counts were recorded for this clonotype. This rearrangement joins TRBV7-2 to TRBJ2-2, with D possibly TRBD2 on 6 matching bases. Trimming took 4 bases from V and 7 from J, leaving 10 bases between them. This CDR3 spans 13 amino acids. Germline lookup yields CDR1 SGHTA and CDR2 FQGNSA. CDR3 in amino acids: CASSSRRDGELFF. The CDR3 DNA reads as TGTGCCAGCAGCTCGCGGCGGGACGGGGAGCTGTTTTTT.

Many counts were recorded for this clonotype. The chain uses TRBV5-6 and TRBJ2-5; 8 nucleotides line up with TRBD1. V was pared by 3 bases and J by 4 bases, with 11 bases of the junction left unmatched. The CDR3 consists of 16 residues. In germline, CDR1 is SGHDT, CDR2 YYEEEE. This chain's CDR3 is CASSSTGRQGLETQYF. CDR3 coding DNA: TGTGCCAGCAGCTCCACCGGAAGACAGGGGTTAGAGACCCAGTACTTC.

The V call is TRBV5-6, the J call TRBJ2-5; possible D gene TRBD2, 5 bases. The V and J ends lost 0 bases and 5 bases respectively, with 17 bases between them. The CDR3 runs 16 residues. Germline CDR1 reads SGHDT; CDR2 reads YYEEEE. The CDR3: CASSLAGNLVTETQYF. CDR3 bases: TGTGCCAGCAGCTTGGCCGGGAATTTAGTAACGGAGACCCAGTACTTC.

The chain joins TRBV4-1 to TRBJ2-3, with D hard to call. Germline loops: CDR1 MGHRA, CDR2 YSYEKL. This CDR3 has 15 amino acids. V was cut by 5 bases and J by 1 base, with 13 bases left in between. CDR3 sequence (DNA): TGCGCCAGCAGCTTCAGAGGTGAAGGCACAGATACGCAGTATTTT. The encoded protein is CASSFRGEGTDTQYF.

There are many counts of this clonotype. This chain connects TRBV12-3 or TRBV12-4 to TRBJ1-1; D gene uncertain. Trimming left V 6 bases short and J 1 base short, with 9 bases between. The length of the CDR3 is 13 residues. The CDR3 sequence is CASSAQENTEAFF. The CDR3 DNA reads TGTGCCAGCAGCGCCCAGGAGAACACTGAAGCTTTCTTT.

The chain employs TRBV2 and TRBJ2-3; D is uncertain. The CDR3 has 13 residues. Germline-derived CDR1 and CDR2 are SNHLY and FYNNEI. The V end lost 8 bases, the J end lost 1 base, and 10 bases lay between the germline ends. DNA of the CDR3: TGTGCCAGCGACCGTCAGGGCACAGATACGCAGTATTTT. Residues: CASDRQGTDTQYF.

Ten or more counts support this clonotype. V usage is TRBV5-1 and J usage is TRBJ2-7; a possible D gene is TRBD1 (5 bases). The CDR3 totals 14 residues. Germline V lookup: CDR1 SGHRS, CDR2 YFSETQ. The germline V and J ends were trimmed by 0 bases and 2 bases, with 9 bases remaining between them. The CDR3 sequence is CASSLERGPYEQYF. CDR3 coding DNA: TGCGCCAGCAGCTTGGAAAGGGGCCCCTACGAGCAGTACTTC.

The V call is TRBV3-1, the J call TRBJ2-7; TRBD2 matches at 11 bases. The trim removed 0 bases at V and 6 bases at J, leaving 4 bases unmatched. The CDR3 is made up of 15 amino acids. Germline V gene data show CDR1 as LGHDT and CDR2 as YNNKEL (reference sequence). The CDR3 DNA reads TGTGCCAGCAGCCAAGATACTAGCGGGGGACGCGAGCAGTACTTC. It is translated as CASSQDTSGGREQYF.

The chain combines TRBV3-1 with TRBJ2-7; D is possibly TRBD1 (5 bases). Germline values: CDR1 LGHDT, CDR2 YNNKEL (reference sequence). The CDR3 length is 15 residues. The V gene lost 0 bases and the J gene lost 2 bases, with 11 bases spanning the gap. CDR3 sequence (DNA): TGTGCCAGCAGCCAAGATAGCAGGGCCACCTACGAGCAGTACTTC. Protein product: CASSQDSRATYEQYF.

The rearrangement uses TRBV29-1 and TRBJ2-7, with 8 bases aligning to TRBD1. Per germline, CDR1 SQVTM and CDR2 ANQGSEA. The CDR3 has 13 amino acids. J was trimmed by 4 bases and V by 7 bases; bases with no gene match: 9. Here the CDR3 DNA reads TGCAGCGCCGAAGGGCAGGGGGCATACGAGCAGTACTTC. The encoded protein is CSAEGQGAYEQYF.

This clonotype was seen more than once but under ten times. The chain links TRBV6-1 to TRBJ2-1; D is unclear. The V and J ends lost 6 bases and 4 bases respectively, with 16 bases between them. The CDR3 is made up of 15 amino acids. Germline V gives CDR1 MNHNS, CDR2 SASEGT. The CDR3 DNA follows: TGTGCCAGCAGCGCTGGCTGGGAACCATACAATGAGCAGTTCTTC. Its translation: CASSAGWEPYNEQFF.